Following are 32 T cell receptor beta chains from one sample sequenced in a study of blood T cell repertoires in COVID-19. Profiling relied on immunoSEQ multiplex PCR, and the TCRdb table lists in-frame clones only, not all of them. The table lists 130,000 or so clones, roughly 84% of them singletons. Input material: PBMCs or T cells enriched from blood (not recorded which). The receptors were sampled from a woman younger than 45 who had recovered from COVID-19.

The table lists this clone with a count of one. This chain uses TRBV19 with TRBJ1-2; D is uncertain. The germline V and J ends were trimmed by 6 bases and 6 bases, with 17 bases remaining between them. The germline CDR1 and CDR2 sequences are LNHDA and SQIVND (reference sequence). The CDR3 is 14 amino acids. This chain's CDR3 is CASRRSGLEDGYTF. In DNA form, the CDR3 reads TGTGCCAGTAGAAGATCGGGGTTAGAGGATGGCTACACCTTC.

The chain is built from TRBV3-1 (or the pseudogene TRBV3-2) and TRBJ1-2; 8 bases are a match to TRBD1. J was trimmed by 7 bases and V by 0 bases; bases with no gene match: 10. There are 16 residues in the CDR3. Germline V gene sequence: CDR1 LGHDT, CDR2 YNNKEL (reference sequence). CDR3 region: CASSQDLGQGASGYTF. The CDR3 DNA reads TGTGCCAGCAGCCAAGATCTAGGGCAGGGGGCCTCTGGCTACACCTTC.

The chain combines TRBV10-3 with TRBJ2-7; possible D gene TRBD2, 6 bases. Trimming left V 8 bases short and J 0 bases short, with 8 bases between. Germline CDR1 reads ENHRY; CDR2 reads SYGVKD. This CDR3 has 12 residues. The CDR3 loop reads CAIGRSSYEQYF. In DNA form, the CDR3 reads TGTGCCATCGGGAGGAGCTCCTACGAGCAGTACTTC.

The rearrangement uses TRBV6-1 and TRBJ2-7; 8 positions agree with TRBD1. V was clipped by 3 bases and J by 4 bases; unmatched bases: 11. CDR3 length: 16 amino acids. Germline V gene lookup returns CDR1 MNHNS and CDR2 SASEGT. The CDR3 bases are TGTGCCAGCAGTGACAGAGCCAGGGGGCCAGCATACGAGCAGTACTTC. Translating gives CASSDRARGPAYEQYF.

This chain uses TRBV19 with TRBJ1-1, with 9 positions matching TRBD1. This CDR3 region has 16 residues. The germline gives CDR1 LNHDA, CDR2 SQIVND (reference sequence). The J segment lost 4 bases and the V segment lost 3 bases, leaving 9 bases of the junction unmatched. CDR3 nucleotide sequence: TGTGCCAGTAGTATCCCAAACAGGGGGCGAAGCACTGAAGCTTTCTTT. This translates into CASSIPNRGRSTEAFF.

This clone was picked up a small number of times. The chain couples TRBV20-1 to TRBJ2-7, with 8 nucleotides matching TRBD1. The CDR3 runs to 14 residues. Germline assignment: CDR1 DFQATT and CDR2 SNEGSKA (reference sequence). After removal of 3 bases from V and 0 bases from J, the junction contained 4 bases not matched to a gene. CDR3 sequence: CSASWQGASYEQYF. The CDR3 nucleotides read TGCAGTGCTAGTTGGCAGGGGGCCTCCTACGAGCAGTACTTC.

The V call is TRBV5-1, the J call TRBJ1-5, with TRBD1 as a possible D gene (6 bases). This CDR3 contains 15 residues. Germline V CDR1 and CDR2: SGHRS, YFSETQ. Trimming cost V 0 bases and J 2 bases, with 9 bases left between them. The CDR3 coding sequence is TGCGCCAGCAGCTTGGACGCAGGGGGCAATCAGCCCCAGCATTTT. Translated: CASSLDAGGNQPQHF.

This CDR3 reads CASSLGTAYEQYF. The CDR3 nucleotides are TGTGCCAGCAGCTTAGGGACAGCCTACGAGCAGTACTTC. The chain recombines TRBV11-2 with TRBJ2-7; TRBD1 might be the D (6 bases). The CDR3 sequence is 13 residues long. Trimming shortened V by 1 base and J by 2 bases, and 6 bases separated the two germline ends. The germline CDR1 and CDR2 sequences are SGHAT and FQNNGV.

The CDR3 nucleotides read TGTGCCAGCAGTTTCAGGGTCCAAGAGACCCAGTACTTC. Residues: CASSFRVQETQYF. The rearrangement uses TRBV27 and TRBJ2-5, with a tentative D call TRBD1 (5 bases). The CDR3 totals 13 residues. The V gene's germline CDR1 is MNHEY and CDR2 SMNVEV (reference sequence). V was pared by 3 bases and J by 1 base, with 6 bases between.

The chain combines TRBV7-9 with TRBJ1-2; 10 nucleotides match TRBD1. Trimming cost V 4 bases and J 4 bases; bases outside gene matches: 3. This CDR3 spans 14 amino acids. The germline V gene has CDR1 SEHNR and CDR2 FQNEAQ (reference sequence). CDR3 in amino acids: CASSWGDRGYGYTF. The CDR3 bases are TGTGCCAGCAGCTGGGGGGACAGGGGCTATGGCTACACCTTC.

This clone was observed once. This sequence joins TRBV3-1 (or the pseudogene TRBV3-2) and TRBJ1-3, with 7 bases fitting TRBD1. This CDR3 comprises 14 residues. V was pared by 2 bases and J by 4 bases, with 2 bases of the junction left unmatched. Per the germline V gene, CDR1 is LGHDT and CDR2 is YNNKEL (reference sequence). Here the CDR3 reads CASSQQTGGNTIYF. CDR3 in DNA: TGTGCCAGCAGCCAACAGACAGGGGGAAACACCATATATTTT.

The chain carries TRBV18 and TRBJ1-4; D unresolved. V lost 0 bases and J 3 bases, leaving 8 bases between the germline ends. The CDR3 is 15 residues long. Germline V CDR1 and CDR2: KGHSH, LQKENI. The CDR3 bases are TGTGCCAGCTCACCACCAGGGAGAGCTAATGAAAAACTGTTTTTT. Amino acid sequence: CASSPPGRANEKLFF.

This chain links TRBV28 with TRBJ1-1; D may be TRBD1 (6 bases). Germline CDR1 reads MDHEN; CDR2 reads SYDVKM. V was shortened by 6 bases and J by 4 bases, with 18 bases between the two germline ends. CDR3 length: 15 residues. The CDR3 DNA follows: TGTGCCAGCAGCAGCCGGACAGCCCCTGGCACTGAAGCTTTCTTT. Protein sequence: CASSSRTAPGTEAFF. The full variable domain, with the rest looked up from reference TRBV28 and TRBJ1-1, is DVKVTQSSRYLVKRTGEKVFLECVQDMDHENMFWYRQDPGLGLRLIYFSYDVKMKEKGDIPEGYSVSREKKERFSLILESASTNQTSMYLCASSSRTAPGTEAFFGQGTRLTVV.

The chain carries TRBV6-5 and TRBJ2-1; 11 bases agree with TRBD1. The CDR3 spans 16 residues. V lost 4 bases, J lost 12 bases, and 14 bases stayed unmatched. CDR1 and CDR2 (germline): MNHEY, SVGAGI. The CDR3 is CASSSLDRGPPGGQFF. The CDR3 DNA follows: TGTGCCAGCAGTTCCCTGGACAGGGGGCCTCCGGGGGGGCAGTTCTTC.

The V and J genes are TRBV28 and TRBJ2-1; TRBD2 aligns across 7 bases. Germline CDR1 MDHEN, CDR2 SYDVKM. V shed 7 bases, J shed 3 bases, and the junction held 3 bases outside the gene matches. CDR3 length: 13 amino acids. The CDR3 coding sequence is TGTGCCAGCACTACGGGAGGCTACAATGAGCAGTTCTTC. As protein: CASTTGGYNEQFF.

The chain joins TRBV25-1 to TRBJ2-1, with a possible D match to TRBD1 (5 bases). Trimming left V 5 bases short and J 9 bases short, with 11 bases between. CDR3 length: 12 amino acids. Germline V lookup: CDR1 MGHDK, CDR2 SYGVNS. The chain's CDR3 is CASSTQGGEQFF. In DNA form, the CDR3 reads TGTGCCAGCAGTACCCAGGGTGGTGAGCAGTTCTTC.

The chain couples TRBV10-3 to TRBJ2-2, with D unresolved. V lost 2 bases and J lost 5, with 12 bases in between. The germline gives CDR1 ENHRY, CDR2 SYGVKD. The CDR3 is made up of 15 amino acids. CDR3 in amino acids: CAISESNGPTGELFF. The CDR3 DNA reads as TGTGCCATCAGTGAGAGTAATGGGCCAACCGGGGAGCTGTTTTTT.

This chain links TRBV2 with TRBJ1-1; D remains unclear. This CDR3 spans 14 amino acids. V shed 0 bases and J shed 7 bases, with 12 bases lying between them. Germline values: CDR1 SNHLY, CDR2 FYNNEI. CDR3 bases: TGTGCCAGCAGTGAAGCAGTGGCGGCCAGTGAAGCTTTCTTT. Translation gives CASSEAVAASEAFF.

The chain recombines TRBV10-1 with TRBJ1-1; possibly TRBD1 for D (6 bases). The CDR3 spans 17 residues. V was cut by 3 bases and J by 4 bases, with 21 bases left in between. Germline V gives CDR1 WNHNN, CDR2 SYGVQD (reference sequence). The CDR3 DNA is TGCGCCAGCAGTGACATTCGTTCAGGTCCCAGGGGCACTGAAGCTTTCTTT. Translated, it gives CASSDIRSGPRGTEAFF.

This clone was found once. The rearrangement joins TRBV29-1 to TRBJ1-2, with a weak D call TRBD1 (6 bases). Germline CDR1 and CDR2: SQVTM and ANQGSEA. The CDR3 has 14 residues. V was shortened by 0 bases and J by 3 bases, with 11 bases between the two germline ends. The CDR3 spells CSVEDQQGYYGYTF. DNA of the CDR3: TGCAGCGTTGAAGATCAGCAGGGGTACTATGGCTACACCTTC.

V and J are TRBV5-1 and TRBJ2-7; 12 nucleotides line up with TRBD2. Germline CDR1 and CDR2: SGHRS and YFSETQ. V lost 4 bases and J lost 5; bases outside the gene matches: 7. There are 15 residues in the CDR3. Here the CDR3 DNA reads TGCGCCAGCAGCGACGGACTAGCGGGACCCAACGAGCAGTACTTC. This gives the protein CASSDGLAGPNEQYF.

V and J are TRBV9 and TRBJ1-6; D possibly corresponds to TRBD1 (5 bases). In germline, CDR1 is SGDLS, CDR2 YYNGEE. The CDR3 length is 16 residues. V was pared by 0 bases and J by 6 bases, with 13 bases between. The CDR3 loop reads CASSVAAGRLNSPLHF. The CDR3 DNA reads TGTGCCAGCAGCGTAGCGGCGGGACGACTTAATTCACCCCTCCACTTT.

This clone turned up a few times. This chain joins TRBV2 and TRBJ2-4, with D unclear. Germline V gives CDR1 SNHLY, CDR2 FYNNEI. This CDR3 is 15 amino acids long. Deletions cut 8 bases from V and 5 bases from J, with 19 bases between. The CDR3 is CASVRVLPRENIQYF. The CDR3 DNA follows: TGTGCCAGCGTCCGGGTCCTCCCTCGGGAAAACATTCAGTACTTC.

The V and J genes are TRBV7-9 and TRBJ1-2; maybe TRBD1 (6 bases). V was trimmed by 4 bases and J by 3 bases, leaving 18 bases between them. The CDR3 covers 16 residues. The germline V gene encodes CDR1 SEHNR and CDR2 FQNEAQ (reference sequence). The CDR3 protein is CASSYRGGPVHYGYTF. The CDR3 DNA reads as TGTGCCAGCAGCTACCGGGGGGGCCCGGTCCACTATGGCTACACCTTC.

The gene calls are TRBV9 and TRBJ2-3; possibly TRBD2 for D (6 bases). Trimming removed 1 base at V and 0 bases at J, with 9 bases between. In germline, CDR1 is SGDLS, CDR2 YYNGEE. The length of the CDR3 is 15 residues. CDR3 in DNA: TGTGCCAGCAGCGTACTAAGCGGGAGCACAGATACGCAGTATTTT. Translating gives CASSVLSGSTDTQYF.

The genes are TRBV5-5 and TRBJ1-2; no clear D gene. CDR3 length equals 12 residues. The germline CDR1 and CDR2 sequences are SGHKS and YYEKEE (reference sequence). The V end lost 1 base, the J end lost 8 bases, and 9 bases lay between the germline ends. CDR3 amino acids: CASSLREGGYTF. The CDR3, as DNA: TGTGCCAGCAGCTTGAGGGAGGGCGGCTACACCTTC. The full variable domain, in which reference TRBV5-5 and TRBJ1-2 provide the parts outside the CDR3, is DAGVTQSPTHLIKTRGQQVTLRCSPISGHKSVSWYQQVLGQGPQFIFQYYEKEERGRGNFPDRFSARQFPNYSSELNVNALLLGDSALYLCASSLREGGYTFGSGTRLTVV.

The rearrangement links TRBV10-2 to TRBJ1-1; D remains unclear. Per the germline V gene, CDR1 is WSHSY and CDR2 is SAAADI. The CDR3 totals 13 residues. V lost 3 bases, J lost 5 bases, and 10 bases lay in between. The CDR3 sequence: CASSDNHGTEAFF. In nucleotides, the CDR3 is TGCGCCAGCAGTGACAATCACGGGACTGAAGCTTTCTTT.

Only a few counts were recorded for this clone. The chain is built from TRBV18 and TRBJ2-7; a possible D gene is TRBD2 (6 bases). The CDR3 totals 13 residues. Deletions cut 3 bases from V and 10 bases from J, with 16 bases between. Germline V gene lookup returns CDR1 KGHSH and CDR2 LQKENI. CDR3 sequence (DNA): TGTGCCAGCTCACCGGACACCGGGACTCCACAGTACTTC. It encodes CASSPDTGTPQYF.

The chain joins TRBV30 to TRBJ1-1; a possible D gene is TRBD1 (6 bases). V gave up 6 bases and J gave up 1 base, with 27 bases separating them. From germline, CDR1 is GTSNPN and CDR2 SVGIG (reference sequence). The CDR3 contains 18 residues. DNA of the CDR3: TGTGCCTGTGCCTGGGCGGGGGGGACATCCGGAACGAACACTGAAGCTTTCTTT. This sequence encodes CACAWAGGTSGTNTEAFF.

The chain employs TRBV28 and TRBJ1-6; tentative D call: TRBD1 (6 bases). V was pared by 7 bases and J by 2 bases, with 12 bases between. The CDR3 consists of 15 residues. CDR1 is MDHEN, CDR2 SYDVKM, per germline. The CDR3 DNA reads TGTGCCAGCACGCGAGGGGGGGCCTATAATTCACCCCTCCACTTT. This codes for CASTRGGAYNSPLHF.

The rearrangement uses TRBV6-6 and TRBJ1-1; D is undetermined. The CDR3 totals 14 residues. The germline CDR1 and CDR2 sequences are MNHNY and SVGAGI (reference sequence). The V and J ends lost 3 bases and 6 bases respectively, with 14 bases between them. The CDR3 here is CASSYDEASSEAFF. The CDR3 DNA reads as TGTGCCAGCAGTTATGACGAGGCAAGCTCTGAAGCTTTCTTT.

J is TRBJ1-2 and V is TRBV7-2; 9 bases align to TRBD1. The trim removed 1 base at V and 9 bases at J, leaving 6 bases unmatched. CDR3 length: 14 residues. The germline V gene has CDR1 SGHTA and CDR2 FQGNSA. CDR3 bases: TGTGCCAGCAGCTTAGACCACAGGGGGCTAAGCTACACCTTC. Its protein product is CASSLDHRGLSYTF.